In this sample, the clone carrying this T cell receptor beta chain turned up a few times. Its antigen remains unidentified. This sample stems from a study of identical twins. Through template switching, a universal primer site was introduced, and the cDNA contained unique molecular identifiers. TCRdb reprocessed the 5' RACE reads via MiXCR and lists one record per CDR3 protein. The sample has about 200,000 distinct CDR3 sequences; about 16% are singletons. Whole-study findings and limits: The same donors were not followed; conclusions instead depended on cross-sectional statistical analysis.

CDR1 is SGDLS and CDR2 is YYNGEE in the germline V gene. CDR3 length: 15 amino acids. Trimming pared 0 bases from V and 3 bases from J, leaving 9 bases between. This same sample was also taken into another study, of T cells expressing NK-cell markers. As that study records: The study found these clonotypes also leading the CD3+CD56-NKG2C+ fraction in a few donors.

The sample taken for sequencing was CD8+ T cells sorted from blood. The chain links TRBV9 to TRBJ2-2; tentatively, D is TRBD2 (7 bases). This TCR was recovered from a woman in her late teens or twenties in good health. In DNA form, the CDR3 reads TGTGCCAGCAGCGTAGTAGGGGGGGACACCGGGGAGCTGTTTTTT. Encoded protein: CASSVVGGDTGELFF.